This record looks at one T cell receptor beta chain sequence and its context. Its antigen is as yet unknown. Libraries were prepared by immunoSEQ multiplex PCR; TCRdb keeps only in-frame clonotypes and omits some of them. The repertoire holds more than 150,000 clones, with 85% to 90% as singletons. Germline V lookup: CDR1 MNHEY, CDR2 SVGAGI. This CDR3 has 14 residues. Germline trimming cut 10 bases from V and 0 bases from J; bases unmatched to any gene: 6. The record originates from a study of T cell responses to AZD1222 COVID-19 vaccine. Study results and caveats: Regions 160-218 and 743-854 held dominance among vaccine-associated CD4 TCRs, which spanned spike. The peak T cell response came first, and repertoires were sampled only after it. Only a handful of AZD1222 recipients, several in all, had baseline seropositivity.

The sample in question was peripheral blood, obtained on day 0 of AZD1222 vaccination. The source is an adult in good health. The rearrangement links TRBV6-5 to TRBJ1-5; 7 bases match TRBD1. CDR3 in DNA: TGTGCCACCAGGGGGGCCGATAGCAATCAGCCCCAGCATTTT. The encoded protein is CATRGADSNQPQHF.